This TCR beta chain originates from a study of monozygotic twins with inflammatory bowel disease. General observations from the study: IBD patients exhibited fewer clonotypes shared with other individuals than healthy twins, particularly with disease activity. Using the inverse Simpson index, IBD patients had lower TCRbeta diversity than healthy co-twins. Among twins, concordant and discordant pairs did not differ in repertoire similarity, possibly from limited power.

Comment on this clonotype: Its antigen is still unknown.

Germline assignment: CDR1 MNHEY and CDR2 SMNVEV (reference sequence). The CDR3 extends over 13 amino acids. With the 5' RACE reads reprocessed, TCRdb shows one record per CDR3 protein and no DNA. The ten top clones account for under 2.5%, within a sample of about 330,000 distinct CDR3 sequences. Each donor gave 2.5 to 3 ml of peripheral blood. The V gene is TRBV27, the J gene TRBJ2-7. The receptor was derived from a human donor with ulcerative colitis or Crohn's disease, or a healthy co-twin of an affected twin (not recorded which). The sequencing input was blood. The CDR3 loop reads CASGSFSSYEQYF.